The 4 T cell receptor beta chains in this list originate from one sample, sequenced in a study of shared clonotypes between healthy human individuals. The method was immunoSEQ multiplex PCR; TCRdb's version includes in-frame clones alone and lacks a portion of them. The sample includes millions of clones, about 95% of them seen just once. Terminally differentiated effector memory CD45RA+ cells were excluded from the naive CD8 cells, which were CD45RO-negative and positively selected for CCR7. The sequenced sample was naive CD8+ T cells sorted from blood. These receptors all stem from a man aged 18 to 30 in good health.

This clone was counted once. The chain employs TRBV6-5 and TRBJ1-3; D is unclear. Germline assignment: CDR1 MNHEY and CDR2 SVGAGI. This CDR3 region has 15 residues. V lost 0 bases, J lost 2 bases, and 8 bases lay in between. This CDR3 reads CASSYSDQPGNTIYF. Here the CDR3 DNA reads TGTGCCAGCAGTTACTCCGACCAGCCTGGAAACACCATATATTTT.

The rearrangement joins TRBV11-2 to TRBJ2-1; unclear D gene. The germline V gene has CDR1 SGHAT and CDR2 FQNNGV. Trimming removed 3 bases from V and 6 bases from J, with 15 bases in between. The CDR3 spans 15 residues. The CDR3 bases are TGTGCCAGCAGCTTCGGACCACACCCGGCCAATGAGCAGTTCTTC. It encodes CASSFGPHPANEQFF.

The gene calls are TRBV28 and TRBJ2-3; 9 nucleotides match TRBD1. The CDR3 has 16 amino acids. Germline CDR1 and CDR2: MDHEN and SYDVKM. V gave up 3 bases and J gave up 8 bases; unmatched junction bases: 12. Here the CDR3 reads CASSLGRQGVAGTQYF. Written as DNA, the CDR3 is TGTGCCAGCAGTTTGGGGAGACAGGGGGTCGCTGGTACGCAGTATTTT. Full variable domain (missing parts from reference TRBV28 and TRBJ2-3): DVKVTQSSRYLVKRTGEKVFLECVQDMDHENMFWYRQDPGLGLRLIYFSYDVKMKEKGDIPEGYSVSREKKERFSLILESASTNQTSMYLCASSLGRQGVAGTQYFGPGTRLTVL.

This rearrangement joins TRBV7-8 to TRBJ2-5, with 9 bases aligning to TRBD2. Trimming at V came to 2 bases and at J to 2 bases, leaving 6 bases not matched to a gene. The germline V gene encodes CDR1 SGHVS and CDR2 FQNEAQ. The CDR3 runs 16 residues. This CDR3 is CASSLYASGIQETQYF. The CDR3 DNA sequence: TGTGCCAGCAGCTTATATGCTAGCGGGATACAAGAGACCCAGTACTTC.